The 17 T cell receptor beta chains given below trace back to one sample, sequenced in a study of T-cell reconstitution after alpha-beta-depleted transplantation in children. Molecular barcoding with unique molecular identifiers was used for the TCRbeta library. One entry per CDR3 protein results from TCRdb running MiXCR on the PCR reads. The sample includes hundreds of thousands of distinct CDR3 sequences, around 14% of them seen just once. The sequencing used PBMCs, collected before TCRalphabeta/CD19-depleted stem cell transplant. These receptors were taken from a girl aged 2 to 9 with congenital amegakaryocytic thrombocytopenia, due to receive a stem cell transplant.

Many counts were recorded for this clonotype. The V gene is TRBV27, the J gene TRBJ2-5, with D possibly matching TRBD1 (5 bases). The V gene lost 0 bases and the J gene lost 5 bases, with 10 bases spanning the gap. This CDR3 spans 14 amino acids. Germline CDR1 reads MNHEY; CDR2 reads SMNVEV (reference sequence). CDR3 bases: TGTGCCAGCAGTTTATCCCCAGGGTTGGAGACCCAGTACTTC. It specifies CASSLSPGLETQYF.

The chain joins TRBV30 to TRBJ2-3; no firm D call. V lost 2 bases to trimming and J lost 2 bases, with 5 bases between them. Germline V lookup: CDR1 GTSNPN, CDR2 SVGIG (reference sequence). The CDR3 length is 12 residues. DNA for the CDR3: TGTGCCTGGAGTCGATACACAGATACGCAGTATTTT. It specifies CAWSRYTDTQYF.

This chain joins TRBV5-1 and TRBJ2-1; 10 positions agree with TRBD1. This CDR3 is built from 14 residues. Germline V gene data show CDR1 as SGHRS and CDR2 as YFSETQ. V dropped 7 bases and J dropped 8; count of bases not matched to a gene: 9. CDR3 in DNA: TGCGCCAGCGGCCGGGACAGGGGTGACGATGAGCAGTTCTTC. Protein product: CASGRDRGDDEQFF.

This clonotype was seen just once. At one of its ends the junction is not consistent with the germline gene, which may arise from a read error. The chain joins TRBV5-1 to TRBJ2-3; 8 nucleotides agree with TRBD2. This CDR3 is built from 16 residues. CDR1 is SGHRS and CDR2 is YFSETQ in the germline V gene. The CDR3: CASSLTGGPGTDTQCF. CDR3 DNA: TGCGCCAGCAGCTTAACGGGAGGGCCGGGCACAGATACGCAGTGTTTT.

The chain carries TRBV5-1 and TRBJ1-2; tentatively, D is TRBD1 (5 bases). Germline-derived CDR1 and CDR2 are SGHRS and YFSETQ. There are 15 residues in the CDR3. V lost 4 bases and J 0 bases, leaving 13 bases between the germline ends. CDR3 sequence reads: CASSGGDWPNYGYTF. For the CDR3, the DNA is TGCGCCAGCAGCGGCGGGGACTGGCCTAACTATGGCTACACCTTC.

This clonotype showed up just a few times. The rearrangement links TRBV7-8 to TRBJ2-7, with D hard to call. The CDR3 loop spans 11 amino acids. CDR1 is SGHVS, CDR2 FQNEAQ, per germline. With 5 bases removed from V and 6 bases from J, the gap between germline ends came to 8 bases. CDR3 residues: CASSDNFEQYF. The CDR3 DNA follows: TGTGCCAGCAGCGACAATTTCGAGCAGTACTTC.

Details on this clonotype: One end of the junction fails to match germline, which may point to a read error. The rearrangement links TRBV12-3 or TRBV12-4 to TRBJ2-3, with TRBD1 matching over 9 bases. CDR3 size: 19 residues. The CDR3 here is CASCLIIWRTGENTDTQYF. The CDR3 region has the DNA TGTGCCAGCTGTTTAATTATCTGGCGGACAGGGGAAAACACAGATACGCAGTATTTT.

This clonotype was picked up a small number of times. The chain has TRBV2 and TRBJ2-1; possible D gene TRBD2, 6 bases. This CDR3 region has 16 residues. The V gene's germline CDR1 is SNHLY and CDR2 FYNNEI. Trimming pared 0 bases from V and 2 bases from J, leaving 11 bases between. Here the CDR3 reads CASSEAGGIAYNEQFF. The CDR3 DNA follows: TGTGCCAGCAGTGAAGCGGGCGGGATAGCCTACAATGAGCAGTTCTTC.

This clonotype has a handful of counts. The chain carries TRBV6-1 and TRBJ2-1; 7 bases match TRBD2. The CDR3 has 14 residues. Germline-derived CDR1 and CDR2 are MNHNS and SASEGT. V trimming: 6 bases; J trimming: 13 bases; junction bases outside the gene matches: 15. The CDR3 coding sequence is TGTGCCAGCAGCCAGGGAGGGTTTCAGGGTCGACAGTTCTTC. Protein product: CASSQGGFQGRQFF.

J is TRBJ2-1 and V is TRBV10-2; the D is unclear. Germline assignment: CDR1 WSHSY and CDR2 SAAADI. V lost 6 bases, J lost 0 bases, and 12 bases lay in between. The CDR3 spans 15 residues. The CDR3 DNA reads TGCGCCAGCAGCTTACTTAGAAACTCCTACAATGAGCAGTTCTTC. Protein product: CASSLLRNSYNEQFF.

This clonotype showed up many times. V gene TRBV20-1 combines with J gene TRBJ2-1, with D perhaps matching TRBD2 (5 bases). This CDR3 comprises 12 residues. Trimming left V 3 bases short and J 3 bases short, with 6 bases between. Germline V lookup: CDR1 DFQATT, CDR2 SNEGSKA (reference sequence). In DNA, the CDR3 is TGCAGTGCTAGCGGGAACTACAATGAGCAGTTCTTC. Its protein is CSASGNYNEQFF.

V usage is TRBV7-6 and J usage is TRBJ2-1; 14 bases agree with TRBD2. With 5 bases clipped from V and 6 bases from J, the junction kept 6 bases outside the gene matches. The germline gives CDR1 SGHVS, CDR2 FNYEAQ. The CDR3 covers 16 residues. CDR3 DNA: TGTGCCAGCAGCCCGGGACTAGCGGGAGCGGGCAATGAGCAGTTCTTC. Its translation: CASSPGLAGAGNEQFF. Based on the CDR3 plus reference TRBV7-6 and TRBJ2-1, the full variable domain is GAGVSQSPRYKVTKRGQDVALRCDPISGHVSLYWYRQALGQGPEFLTYFNYEAQQDKSGLPNDRFSAERPEGSISTLTIQRTEQRDSAMYRCASSPGLAGAGNEQFFGPGTRLTVL.

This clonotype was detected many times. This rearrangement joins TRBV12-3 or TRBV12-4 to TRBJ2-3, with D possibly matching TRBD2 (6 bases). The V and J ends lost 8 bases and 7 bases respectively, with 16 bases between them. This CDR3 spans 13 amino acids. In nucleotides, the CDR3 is TGTGCCAGCGGAGGGTGGAGCGAGAATACGCAGTATTTT. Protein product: CASGGWSENTQYF.

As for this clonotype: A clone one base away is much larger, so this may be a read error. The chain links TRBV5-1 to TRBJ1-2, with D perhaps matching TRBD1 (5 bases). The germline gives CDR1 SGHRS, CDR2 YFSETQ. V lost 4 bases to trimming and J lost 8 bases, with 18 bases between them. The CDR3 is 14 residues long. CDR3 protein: CASSGQQRLKGYTF. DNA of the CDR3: TGCGCCAGCAGCGGACAACAGCGGCTTAAGGGCTACACCTTC.

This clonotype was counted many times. The CDR3 DNA reads as TGTGCCAGCAGCCAAGATACAACGAGGGGTGCTTTCTTT. As protein: CASSQDTTRGAFF. V usage is TRBV3-1 and J usage is TRBJ1-1; tentatively, D is TRBD1 (5 bases). V was shortened by 0 bases and J by 11 bases, with 13 bases between the two germline ends. Germline V gene data show CDR1 as LGHDT and CDR2 as YNNKEL (reference sequence). CDR3 length equals 13 residues.

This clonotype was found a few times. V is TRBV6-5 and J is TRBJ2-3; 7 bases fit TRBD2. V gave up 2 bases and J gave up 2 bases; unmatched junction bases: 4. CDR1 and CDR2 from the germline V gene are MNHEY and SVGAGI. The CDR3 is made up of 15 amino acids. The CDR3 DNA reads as TGTGCCAGCAGTTACCGGGCGGGAGCCACAGATACGCAGTATTTT. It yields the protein CASSYRAGATDTQYF.

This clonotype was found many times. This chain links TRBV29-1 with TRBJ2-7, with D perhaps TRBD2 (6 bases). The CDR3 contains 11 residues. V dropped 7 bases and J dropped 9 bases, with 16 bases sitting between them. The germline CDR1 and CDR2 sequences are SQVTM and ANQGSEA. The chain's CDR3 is CSALWEVGQYF. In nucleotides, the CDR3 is TGCAGCGCGTTGTGGGAGGTCGGGCAGTACTTC.